The present entry profiles one TCR beta chain with its context. Deletions cut 2 bases from V and 5 bases from J, with 7 bases between. This CDR3 is 13 amino acids long. Germline V CDR1 and CDR2: MNHEY, SMNVEV (reference sequence). The sample comes from a study of blood T cell repertoires in COVID-19. Overall study context: Both acute and convalescent COVID-19 samples were obtained from the United States, Italy and Spain. T cells, B-cell-depleted T cells, or PBMCs supplied cDNA or gDNA.

TCRdb's copy holds only in-frame clones and misses some; the assay was immunoSEQ multiplex PCR. The repertoire holds under 350,000 clones, with roughly 85% as singletons. This chain connects TRBV27 to TRBJ1-5; unclear D gene. This TCR was recovered from a woman aged 45-65 years who had recovered from COVID-19. The sequencing input was peripheral blood. The CDR3: CASSLKTDQPQHF. CDR3 nucleotide sequence: TGTGCCAGCAGTTTAAAAACTGATCAGCCCCAGCATTTT.